The clone carrying this T cell receptor beta chain was picked up a small number of times. These data belong to a study of human T cells and chemical hapten exposure. The CDR3 sequence is 12 residues long. CDR1 SEHNR and CDR2 FQNEAQ come from the germline V gene (reference sequence). Trimming took off 5 bases at V and 7 bases at J, with 9 bases between the two ends. Described time point: pre-sensitization, week 0. Treatment noted: therapeutic diphenylcyclopropenone sensitization with weekly scalp DPC. At every patch-test visit, blood was drawn before the patch test was applied. In TCRdb, the RACE reads were re-called with MiXCR into one record per CDR3 protein. Of roughly 380,000 distinct CDR3 sequences detected, 5.1% appear once; the ten largest clones hold 2.5% to 3%.

This sequence was found in a woman in her 50s with alopecia areata. Some clones in this sample may be carry-over from other donors' samples. The sequencing used whole blood, collected in connection with sensitization to the hapten diphenylcyclopropenone (DPC). The rearrangement uses TRBV7-9 and TRBJ1-5; perhaps TRBD1 as D (5 bases). The CDR3 DNA reads as TGTGCCAGCAGCCCAGGGAGGCAGCCCCAGCATTTT. It yields the protein CASSPGRQPQHF.